This section outlines one T cell receptor beta chain sequence together with its context. Per the original data handling: Estimation of nucleated cell counts was performed using reference gene primer amplification. Assay: immunoSEQ multiplex PCR; the TCRdb copy retains only in-frame clones and omits some. For V, J and clone size, that table is used; D and trimming come from the DNA. The sample yields hundreds of thousands of clones, around 89% seen once. The CDR3 loop spans 15 amino acids. V was pared by 5 bases and J by 5 bases, with 15 bases between. Germline assignment: CDR1 MGHRA and CDR2 YSYEKL. This sample stems from a study of blood T cell repertoires in COVID-19. In the study overall: Specimens from acute and convalescent COVID-19 originated in the United States, Italy and Spain.

Allocation to cohorts depended on clinical history reported by the participants. Sequences were obtained from PBMCs or T cells enriched from blood (not recorded which). The source of this sequence is a man aged 25-40 years who had recovered from COVID-19. The chain combines TRBV4-1 with TRBJ2-2; D not certain. The CDR3 region has the DNA TGCGCCAGCAGCGAGGTTCCCGCCAGTACCGGGGAGCTGTTTTTT. Translation gives CASSEVPASTGELFF.